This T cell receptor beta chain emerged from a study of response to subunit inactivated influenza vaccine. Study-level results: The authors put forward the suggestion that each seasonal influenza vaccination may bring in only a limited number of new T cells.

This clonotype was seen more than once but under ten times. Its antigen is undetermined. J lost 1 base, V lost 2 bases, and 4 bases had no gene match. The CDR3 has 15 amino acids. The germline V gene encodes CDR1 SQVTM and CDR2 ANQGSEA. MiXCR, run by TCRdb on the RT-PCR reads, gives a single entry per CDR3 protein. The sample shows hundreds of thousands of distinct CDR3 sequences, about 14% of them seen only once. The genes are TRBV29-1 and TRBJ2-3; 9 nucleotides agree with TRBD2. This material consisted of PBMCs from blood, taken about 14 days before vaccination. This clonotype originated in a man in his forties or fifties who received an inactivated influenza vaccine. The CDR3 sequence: CSVEILAGGTDTQYF. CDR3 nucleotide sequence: TGCAGCGTTGAAATTTTAGCGGGAGGCACAGATACGCAGTATTTT.